A selection of T cell receptor beta chains follows, all from one sample in a study of blood T cell repertoires in COVID-19. Repertoires were generated with immunoSEQ multiplex PCR, while TCRdb's copy carries only in-frame clones and drops some. Seen here are around 110,000 clones, 60% to 85% observed once, and the top ten hold around 4.4%. The sequenced material came from peripheral blood. The receptors stem from a man in his sixties or seventies with acute or convalescent COVID-19. The CDR3 runs from the conserved cysteine through the conserved F or W. The D gene is left open where the match is weak. Not all rows give a size; the values are once, few, many and, for expanded clones, a class.

TRBV6-2/TRBV6-3,TRBJ2-2,TRBD1,-,CASSYRWTGLPGELFF,TGTGCCAGCAGTTACCGGTGGACAGGTCTGCCCGGGGAGCTGTTTTTT
TRBV5-4,TRBJ1-3,-,-,CASSFDRTGNTIYF,TGTGCCAGCAGTTTTGACAGAACTGGAAACACCATATATTTT
TRBV5-4,TRBJ1-2,-,-,CASSLDNGGDGYTF,TGTGCCAGCAGCTTGGATAACGGGGGAGACGGCTACACCTTC
TRBV5-8,TRBJ2-1,-,-,CASSFQGTRDEQFF,TGTGCCAGCAGCTTTCAGGGGACGCGGGATGAGCAGTTCTTC
TRBV9,TRBJ1-1,-,few,CASSSRQAKETEAFF,TGTGCCAGCAGCTCTCGACAGGCAAAGGAGACTGAAGCTTTCTTT
TRBV5-1,TRBJ2-1,TRBD2,-,CASSSGLAGSNEQFF,TGCGCCAGCAGCTCGGGACTAGCGGGGAGTAATGAGCAGTTCTTC
TRBV9,TRBJ2-1,-,-,CASSVGGTYNEQFF,TGTGCCAGCAGCGTAGGAGGTACCTACAATGAGCAGTTCTTC
TRBV7-9,TRBJ1-1,-,-,CASTGGLNTEAFF,TGTGCCAGCACCGGCGGGTTAAACACTGAAGCTTTCTTT
TRBV10-3,TRBJ1-3,TRBD1,-,CAIRLQGTSGNTIYF,TGTGCCATCCGGTTACAGGGGACCTCTGGAAACACCATATATTTT
TRBV18,TRBJ1-1,-,-,CASSPLGKNTEAFF,TGTGCCAGCTCACCACTGGGCAAGAACACTGAAGCTTTCTTT
TRBV18,TRBJ2-3,TRBD1,-,CASSLRTGADTQYF,TGTGCCAGCTCACTACGGACAGGCGCAGATACGCAGTATTTT
TRBV5-1,TRBJ2-2,TRBD1,-,CASSDTGDTGELFF,TGCGCCAGCAGCGATACAGGGGACACCGGGGAGCTGTTTTTT
TRBV5-1,TRBJ1-3,TRBD1,once,CASSRTGSPPSGNTIYF,TGCGCCAGCAGCCGGACAGGTTCCCCCCCCTCTGGAAACACCATATATTTT
TRBV7-9,TRBJ1-1,-,-,CASSLSDRRTEAFF,TGTGCCAGCAGCTTATCCGACAGGAGGACTGAAGCTTTCTTT
TRBV10-3,TRBJ1-1,TRBD1,-,CAIRSNLDRGLGNYWDTEAFF,TGTGCCATTCGATCTAACTTGGACAGGGGATTAGGTAATTATTGGGACACTGAAGCTTTCTTT
TRBV18,TRBJ2-7,-,few,CASSPHRAGLTYEQYF,TGTGCCAGCTCACCACATCGGGCGGGTTTAACTTACGAGCAGTACTTC
TRBV3-1/TRBV3-2,TRBJ1-6,-,-,CASRGHPSSYNSPLHF,TGTGCCAGCAGGGGACACCCGAGCTCCTATAATTCACCCCTCCACTTT
TRBV7-9,TRBJ2-1,-,-,CASSLGGGEQFF,TGTGCCAGCAGCTTAGGAGGTGGCGAGCAGTTCTTC
TRBV10-3,TRBJ1-1,-,-,CAISASIGGVVRAFF,TGTGCCATCAGCGCCTCCATTGGGGGGGTGGTCCGAGCTTTCTTT
TRBV27,TRBJ2-2,TRBD1,-,CASSPGYDRGRLFF,TGTGCCAGCAGTCCGGGCTATGACAGGGGGAGGCTGTTTTTT
TRBV18,TRBJ2-1,TRBD1,-,CASSPSGTGDEQFF,TGTGCCAGCTCCCCATCCGGGACAGGGGATGAGCAGTTCTTC
TRBV7-9,TRBJ1-5,TRBD1,once,CASSRTGTGDNQPQHF,TGTGCCAGCAGCCGTACCGGGACAGGGGACAATCAGCCCCAGCATTTT
TRBV28,TRBJ1-5,-,-,CASSTPGGPQQPQHF,TGTGCCAGCAGCACCCCGGGAGGGCCCCAGCAGCCCCAGCATTTT
TRBV4-1,TRBJ1-5,-,-,CASSQDRGYQPQHF,TGCGCCAGCAGCCAAGACAGGGGTTATCAGCCCCAGCATTTT
TRBV19,TRBJ1-6,TRBD1,-,CASTPRDRGRGSPLHF,TGTGCCAGTACCCCCCGGGACAGGGGGCGCGGATCACCCCTCCACTTT
TRBV9,TRBJ1-1,-,-,CASSPNGGWETEAFF,TGTGCCAGCAGCCCGAATGGGGGCTGGGAAACTGAAGCTTTCTTT
TRBV6-5,TRBJ1-6,-,-,CASRPKRGSPLHF,TGTGCCAGCAGACCGAAGCGGGGTTCACCCCTCCACTTT
TRBV4-1,TRBJ2-3,TRBD1,-,CASSQDRTGLSTDTQYF,TGCGCCAGCAGCCAAGACCGGACAGGCCTTAGCACAGATACGCAGTATTTT
TRBV18,TRBJ2-1,TRBD1,-,CASSAGTGGFDEQFF,TGTGCCAGCTCGGCCGGGACAGGGGGTTTCGATGAGCAGTTCTTC
TRBV5-1,TRBJ1-2,-,-,CASSPNQGSYGYTF,TGCGCCAGCAGCCCTAACCAGGGCAGCTATGGCTACACCTTC
TRBV11-2,TRBJ2-5,TRBD1,few,CASSLGQGIIRETQYF,TGTGCCAGCAGCTTGGGACAGGGCATTATCCGAGAGACCCAGTACTTC
TRBV29-1,TRBJ1-3,-,-,CSVIQDTFSGNTIYF,TGCAGCGTTATTCAAGACACGTTCTCTGGAAACACCATATATTTT
TRBV2,TRBJ2-7,-,-,CASSVGTLPEQYF,TGTGCCAGCAGTGTGGGGACACTACCCGAGCAGTACTTC
TRBV6-6,TRBJ1-2,TRBD1,-,CASSPQGADGYTF,TGTGCCAGCAGTCCGCAGGGGGCAGATGGCTACACCTTC
TRBV5-8,TRBJ2-2,TRBD1,-,CASSTDRGRNTGELFF,TGTGCCAGCAGCACGGACAGGGGGCGCAACACCGGGGAGCTGTTTTTT
TRBV7-2,TRBJ2-7,TRBD2,-,CASSLGSAGDGYEQYF,TGTGCCAGCAGCTTAGGTTCTGCGGGGGATGGCTACGAGCAGTACTTC
TRBV7-2,TRBJ1-2,TRBD1,-,CASSLGGGYYGYTF,TGTGCCAGCAGCTTAGGAGGGGGCTACTATGGCTACACCTTC
TRBV6-6,TRBJ2-1,TRBD2,-,CASSSRGGLNEQFF,TGTGCCAGCAGTAGCCGGGGGGGCTTAAATGAGCAGTTCTTC
TRBV19,TRBJ2-1,TRBD2,-,CASINSGVGNEQFF,TGTGCCAGTATTAATAGCGGGGTCGGTAATGAGCAGTTCTTC
TRBV6-2/TRBV6-3,TRBJ1-1,-,-,CASSGGGDRTEAFF,TGTGCCAGCAGCGGGGGAGGTGATCGCACTGAAGCTTTCTTT
TRBV7-2,TRBJ1-2,-,-,CASSLNGQSGSYGYTF,TGTGCCAGCAGCCTTAACGGACAGTCGGGCAGTTATGGCTACACCTTC
TRBV6-5,TRBJ2-7,-,-,CASSYSTVSEQYF,TGTGCCAGCAGTTACTCGACAGTGAGTGAGCAGTACTTC
TRBV7-2,TRBJ1-2,-,-,CASSPDSDSFLRGYTF,TGTGCCAGCAGCCCGGACTCTGACTCCTTCTTAAGGGGCTACACCTTC
TRBV4-1,TRBJ1-5,TRBD1,-,CASSQERQGSQPQHF,TGCGCCAGCAGCCAAGAGAGACAGGGGAGTCAGCCCCAGCATTTT
TRBV7-3,TRBJ1-4,-,-,CASSPKAGPNEKLFF,TGTGCCAGCAGCCCGAAGGCAGGGCCTAATGAAAAACTGTTTTTT
TRBV5-6,TRBJ1-5,-,-,CASSLRGDQPQHF,TGTGCCAGCAGCCTCCGGGGTGATCAGCCCCAGCATTTT
TRBV3-1/TRBV3-2,TRBJ1-2,-,-,CASKRGTHNYGYTF,TGTGCCAGCAAAAGGGGGACCCATAACTATGGCTACACCTTC
TRBV9,TRBJ1-6,-,-,CASSARAGSYNSPLHF,TGTGCCAGCAGCGCCAGGGCAGGGTCTTATAATTCACCCCTCCACTTT
TRBV7-2,TRBJ2-1,TRBD1,-,CASSSTDRMSYNEQFF,TGTGCCAGCAGCTCAACGGACAGGATGTCTTACAATGAGCAGTTCTTC
TRBV27,TRBJ1-4,TRBD1,-,CASSYGTGQGLSNEKLFF,TGTGCCAGCAGTTACGGGACAGGGCAAGGTTTGTCGAATGAAAAACTGTTTTTT
TRBV5-4,TRBJ2-7,-,-,CASSPGSTYEQYF,TGTGCCAGCAGCCCCGGGTCAACCTACGAGCAGTACTTC
TRBV19,TRBJ1-2,-,-,CASTVQGEGSYGYTF,TGTGCCAGTACCGTACAGGGCGAAGGTAGCTATGGCTACACCTTC